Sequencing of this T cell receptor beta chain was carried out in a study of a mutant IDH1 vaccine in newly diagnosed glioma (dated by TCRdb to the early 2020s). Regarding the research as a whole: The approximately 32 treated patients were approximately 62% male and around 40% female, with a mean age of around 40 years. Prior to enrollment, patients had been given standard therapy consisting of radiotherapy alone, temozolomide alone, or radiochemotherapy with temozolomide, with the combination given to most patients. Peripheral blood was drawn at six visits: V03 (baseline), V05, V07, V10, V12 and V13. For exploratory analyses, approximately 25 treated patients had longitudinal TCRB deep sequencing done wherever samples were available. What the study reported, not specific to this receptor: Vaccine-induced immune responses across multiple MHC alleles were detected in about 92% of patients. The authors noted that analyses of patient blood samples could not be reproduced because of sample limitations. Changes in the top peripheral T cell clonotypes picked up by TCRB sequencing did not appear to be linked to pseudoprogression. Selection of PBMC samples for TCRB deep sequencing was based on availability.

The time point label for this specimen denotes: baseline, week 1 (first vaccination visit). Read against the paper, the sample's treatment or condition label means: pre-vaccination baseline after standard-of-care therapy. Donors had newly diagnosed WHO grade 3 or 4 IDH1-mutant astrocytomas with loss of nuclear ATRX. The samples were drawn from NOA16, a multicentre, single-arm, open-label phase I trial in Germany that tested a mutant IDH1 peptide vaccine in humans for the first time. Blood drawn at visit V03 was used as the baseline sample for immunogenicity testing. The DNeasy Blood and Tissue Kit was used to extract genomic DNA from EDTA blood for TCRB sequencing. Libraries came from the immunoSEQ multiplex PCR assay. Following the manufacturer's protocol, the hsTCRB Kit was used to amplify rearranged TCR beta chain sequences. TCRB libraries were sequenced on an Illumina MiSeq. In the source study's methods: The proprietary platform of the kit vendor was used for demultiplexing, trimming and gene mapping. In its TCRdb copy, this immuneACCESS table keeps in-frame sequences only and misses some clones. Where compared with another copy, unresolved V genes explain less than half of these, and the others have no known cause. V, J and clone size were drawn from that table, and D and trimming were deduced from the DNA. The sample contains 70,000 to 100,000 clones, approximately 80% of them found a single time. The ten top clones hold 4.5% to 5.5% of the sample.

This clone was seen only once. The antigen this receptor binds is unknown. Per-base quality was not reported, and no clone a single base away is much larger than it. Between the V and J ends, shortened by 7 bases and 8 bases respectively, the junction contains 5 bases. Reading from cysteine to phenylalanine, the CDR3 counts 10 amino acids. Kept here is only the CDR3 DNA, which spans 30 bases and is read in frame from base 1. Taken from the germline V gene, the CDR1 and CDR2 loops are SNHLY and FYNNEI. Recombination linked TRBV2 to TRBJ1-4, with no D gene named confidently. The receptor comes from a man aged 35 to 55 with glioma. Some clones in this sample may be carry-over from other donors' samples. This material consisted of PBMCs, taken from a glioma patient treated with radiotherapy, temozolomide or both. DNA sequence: TGTGCCAGCATGGGGGAAAAACTGTTTTTT. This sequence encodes CASMGEKLFF.